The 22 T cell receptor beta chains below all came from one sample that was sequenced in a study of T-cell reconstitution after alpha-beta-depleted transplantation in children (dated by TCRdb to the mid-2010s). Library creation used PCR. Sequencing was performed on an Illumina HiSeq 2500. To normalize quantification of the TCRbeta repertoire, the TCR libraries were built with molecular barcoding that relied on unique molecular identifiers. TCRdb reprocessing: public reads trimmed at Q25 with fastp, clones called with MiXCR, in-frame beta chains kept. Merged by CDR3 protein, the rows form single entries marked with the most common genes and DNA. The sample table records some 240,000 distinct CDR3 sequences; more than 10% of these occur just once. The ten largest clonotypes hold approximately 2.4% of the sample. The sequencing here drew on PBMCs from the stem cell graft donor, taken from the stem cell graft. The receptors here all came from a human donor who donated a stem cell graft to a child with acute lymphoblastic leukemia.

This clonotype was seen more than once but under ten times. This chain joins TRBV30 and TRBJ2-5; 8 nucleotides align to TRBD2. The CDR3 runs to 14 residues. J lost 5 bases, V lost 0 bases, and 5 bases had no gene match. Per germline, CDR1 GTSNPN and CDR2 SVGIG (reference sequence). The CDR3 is CAWSVQVAGETQYF. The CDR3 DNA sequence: TGTGCCTGGAGTGTACAGGTAGCGGGGGAGACCCAGTACTTC.

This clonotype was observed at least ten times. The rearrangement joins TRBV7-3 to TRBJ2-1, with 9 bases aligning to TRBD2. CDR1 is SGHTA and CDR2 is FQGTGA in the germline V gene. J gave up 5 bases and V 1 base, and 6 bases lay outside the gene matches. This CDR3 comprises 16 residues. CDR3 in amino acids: CASSLMGTSLNNEQFF. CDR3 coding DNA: TGTGCCAGCAGCTTAATGGGGACTAGCCTGAACAATGAGCAGTTCTTC. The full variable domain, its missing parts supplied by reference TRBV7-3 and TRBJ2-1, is GAGVSQTPSNKVTEKGKYVELRCDPISGHTALYWYRQSLGQGPEFLIYFQGTGAADDSGLPNDRFFAVRPEGSVSTLKIQRTERGDSAVYLCASSLMGTSLNNEQFFGPGTRLTVL.

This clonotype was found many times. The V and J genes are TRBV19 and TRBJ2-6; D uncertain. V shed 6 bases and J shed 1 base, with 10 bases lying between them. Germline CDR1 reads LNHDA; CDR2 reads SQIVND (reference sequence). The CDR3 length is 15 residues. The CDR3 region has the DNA TGTGCCAGTAGCCCCATAGAATCTGGGGCCAACGTCCTGACTTTC. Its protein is CASSPIESGANVLTF.

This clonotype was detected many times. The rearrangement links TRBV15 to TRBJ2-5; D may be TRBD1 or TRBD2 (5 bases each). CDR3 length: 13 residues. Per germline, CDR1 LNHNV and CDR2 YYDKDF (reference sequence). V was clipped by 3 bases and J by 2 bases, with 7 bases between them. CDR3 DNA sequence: TGTGCCACCAGCAGCGGGGCACAAGAGACCCAGTACTTC. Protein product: CATSSGAQETQYF.

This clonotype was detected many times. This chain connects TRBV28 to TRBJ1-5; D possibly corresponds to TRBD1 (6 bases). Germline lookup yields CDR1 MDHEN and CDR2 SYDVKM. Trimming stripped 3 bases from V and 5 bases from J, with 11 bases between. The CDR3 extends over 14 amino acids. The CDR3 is CASSLVGGHQPQHF. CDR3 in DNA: TGTGCCAGCAGTTTGGTCGGGGGCCATCAGCCCCAGCATTTT.

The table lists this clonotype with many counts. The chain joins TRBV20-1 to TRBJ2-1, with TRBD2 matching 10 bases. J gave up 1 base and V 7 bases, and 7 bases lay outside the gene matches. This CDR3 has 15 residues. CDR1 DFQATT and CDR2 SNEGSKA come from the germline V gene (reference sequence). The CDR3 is CSDLDSGGSYNEQFF. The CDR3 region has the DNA TGCAGTGACCTTGATAGCGGGGGGTCCTACAATGAGCAGTTCTTC.

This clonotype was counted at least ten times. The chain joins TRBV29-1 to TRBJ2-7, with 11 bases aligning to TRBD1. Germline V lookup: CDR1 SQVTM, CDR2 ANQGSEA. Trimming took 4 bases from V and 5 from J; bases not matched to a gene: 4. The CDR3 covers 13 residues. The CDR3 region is CSVGTGGPNEQYF. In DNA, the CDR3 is TGCAGCGTTGGGACAGGGGGCCCTAACGAGCAGTACTTC.

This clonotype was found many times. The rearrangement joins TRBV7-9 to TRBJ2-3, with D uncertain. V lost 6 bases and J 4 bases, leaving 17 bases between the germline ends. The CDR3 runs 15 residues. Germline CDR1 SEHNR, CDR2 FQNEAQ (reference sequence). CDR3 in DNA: TGTGCCAGCAGAACTGCTAGGGATCAGTCAGATACGCAGTATTTT. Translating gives CASRTARDQSDTQYF.

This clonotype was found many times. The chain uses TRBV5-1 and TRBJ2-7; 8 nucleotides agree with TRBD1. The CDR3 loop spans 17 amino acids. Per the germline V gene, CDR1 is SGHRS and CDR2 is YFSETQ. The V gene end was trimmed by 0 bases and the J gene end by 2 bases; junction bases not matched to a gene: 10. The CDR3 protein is CASSLDVRTGKPYEQYF. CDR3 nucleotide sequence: TGCGCCAGCAGCTTGGATGTACGGACAGGGAAACCCTACGAGCAGTACTTC.

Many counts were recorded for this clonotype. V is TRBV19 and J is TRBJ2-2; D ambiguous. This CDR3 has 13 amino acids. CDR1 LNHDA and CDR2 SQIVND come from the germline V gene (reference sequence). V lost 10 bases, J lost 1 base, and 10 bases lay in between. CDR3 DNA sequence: TGTGCCATCCAGAAACGGAACACCGGGGAGCTGTTTTTT. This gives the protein CAIQKRNTGELFF.

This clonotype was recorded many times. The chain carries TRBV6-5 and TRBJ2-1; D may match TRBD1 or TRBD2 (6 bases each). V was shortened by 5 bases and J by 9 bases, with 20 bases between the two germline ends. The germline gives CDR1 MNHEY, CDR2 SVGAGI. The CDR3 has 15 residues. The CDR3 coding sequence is TGTGCCAGCAGTCACATGAGGGGGGCCGTAGGTGAGCAGTTCTTC. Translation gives CASSHMRGAVGEQFF.

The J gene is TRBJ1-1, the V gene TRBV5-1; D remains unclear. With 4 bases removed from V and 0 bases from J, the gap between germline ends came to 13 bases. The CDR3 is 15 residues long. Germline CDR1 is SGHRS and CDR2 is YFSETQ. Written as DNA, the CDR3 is TGCGCCAGCAGCCCCTCAAGGCAGATGAACACTGAAGCTTTCTTT. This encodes CASSPSRQMNTEAFF.

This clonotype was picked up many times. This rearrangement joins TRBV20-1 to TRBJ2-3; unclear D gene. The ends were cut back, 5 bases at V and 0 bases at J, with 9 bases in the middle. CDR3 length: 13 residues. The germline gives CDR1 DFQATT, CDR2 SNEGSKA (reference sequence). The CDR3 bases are TGCAGTGCTGGTTCCGGTAGCACAGATACGCAGTATTTT. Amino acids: CSAGSGSTDTQYF.

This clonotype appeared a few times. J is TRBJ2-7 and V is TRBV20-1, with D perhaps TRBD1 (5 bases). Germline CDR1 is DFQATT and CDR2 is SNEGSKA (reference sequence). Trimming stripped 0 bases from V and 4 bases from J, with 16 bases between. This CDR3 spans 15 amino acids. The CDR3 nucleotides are TGCAGTGCTAGAGATGGGGCAGGCAGCATTTACGAGCAGTACTTC. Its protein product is CSARDGAGSIYEQYF.

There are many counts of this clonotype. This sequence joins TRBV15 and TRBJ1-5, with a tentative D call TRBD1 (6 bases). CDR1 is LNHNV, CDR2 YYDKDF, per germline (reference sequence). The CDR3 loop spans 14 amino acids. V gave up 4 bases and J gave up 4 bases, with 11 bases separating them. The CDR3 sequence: CATSKGHQNQPQHF. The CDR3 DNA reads TGTGCCACCAGCAAGGGACACCAAAATCAGCCCCAGCATTTT.

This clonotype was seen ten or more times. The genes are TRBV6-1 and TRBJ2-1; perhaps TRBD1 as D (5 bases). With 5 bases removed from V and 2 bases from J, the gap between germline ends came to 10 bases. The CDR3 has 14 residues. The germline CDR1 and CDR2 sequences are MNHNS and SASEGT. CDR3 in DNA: TGTGCCAGCAGTCAAGACAGCACCTACAATGAGCAGTTCTTC. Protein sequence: CASSQDSTYNEQFF.

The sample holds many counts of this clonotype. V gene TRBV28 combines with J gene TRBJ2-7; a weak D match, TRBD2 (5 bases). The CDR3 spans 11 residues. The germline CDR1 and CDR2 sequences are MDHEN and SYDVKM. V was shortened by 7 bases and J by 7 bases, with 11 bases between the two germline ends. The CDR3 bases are TGTGCCAGCATTGGAAGCGGTGAGCAGTACTTC. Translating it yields CASIGSGEQYF.

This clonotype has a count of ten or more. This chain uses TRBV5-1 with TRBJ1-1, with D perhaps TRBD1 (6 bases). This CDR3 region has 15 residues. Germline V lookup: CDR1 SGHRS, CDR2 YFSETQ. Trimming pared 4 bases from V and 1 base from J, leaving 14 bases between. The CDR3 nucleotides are TGCGCCAGCAGCCCGGGCCCACAGGGGAACACTGAAGCTTTCTTT. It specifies CASSPGPQGNTEAFF.

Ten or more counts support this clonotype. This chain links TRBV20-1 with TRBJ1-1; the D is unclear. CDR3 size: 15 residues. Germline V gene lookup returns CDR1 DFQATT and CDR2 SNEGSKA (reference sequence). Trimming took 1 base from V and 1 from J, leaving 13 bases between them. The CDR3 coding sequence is TGCAGTGCTAGAGCCCCTCGAAGGGCGAACACTGAAGCTTTCTTT. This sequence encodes CSARAPRRANTEAFF.

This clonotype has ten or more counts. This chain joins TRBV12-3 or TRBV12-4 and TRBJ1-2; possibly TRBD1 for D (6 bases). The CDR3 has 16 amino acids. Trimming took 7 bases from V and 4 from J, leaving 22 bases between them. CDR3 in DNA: TGTGCCAGCAACCTGTTCCGGGACACCACTCCCTATGGCTACACCTTC. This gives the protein CASNLFRDTTPYGYTF.

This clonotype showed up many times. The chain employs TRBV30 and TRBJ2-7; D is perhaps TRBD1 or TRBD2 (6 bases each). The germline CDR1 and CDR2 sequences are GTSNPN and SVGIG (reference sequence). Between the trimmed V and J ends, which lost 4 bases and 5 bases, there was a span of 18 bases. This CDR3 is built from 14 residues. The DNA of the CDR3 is TGTGCCTGGAAGGCCCCAGGGGACTTCAACGAGCAGTACTTC. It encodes CAWKAPGDFNEQYF. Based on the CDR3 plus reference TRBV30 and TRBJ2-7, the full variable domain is SQTIHQWPATLVQPVGSPLSLECTVEGTSNPNLYWYRQAAGRGLQLLFYSVGIGQISSEVPQNLSASRPQDRQFILSSKKLLLSDSGFYLCAWKAPGDFNEQYFGPGTRLTVT.

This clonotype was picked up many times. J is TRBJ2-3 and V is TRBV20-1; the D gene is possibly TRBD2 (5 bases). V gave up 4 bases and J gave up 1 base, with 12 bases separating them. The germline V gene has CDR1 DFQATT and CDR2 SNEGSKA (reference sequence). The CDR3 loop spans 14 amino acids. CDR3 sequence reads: CSATASRGTDTQYF. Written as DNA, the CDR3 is TGCAGTGCTACGGCTAGCCGAGGCACAGATACGCAGTATTTT.